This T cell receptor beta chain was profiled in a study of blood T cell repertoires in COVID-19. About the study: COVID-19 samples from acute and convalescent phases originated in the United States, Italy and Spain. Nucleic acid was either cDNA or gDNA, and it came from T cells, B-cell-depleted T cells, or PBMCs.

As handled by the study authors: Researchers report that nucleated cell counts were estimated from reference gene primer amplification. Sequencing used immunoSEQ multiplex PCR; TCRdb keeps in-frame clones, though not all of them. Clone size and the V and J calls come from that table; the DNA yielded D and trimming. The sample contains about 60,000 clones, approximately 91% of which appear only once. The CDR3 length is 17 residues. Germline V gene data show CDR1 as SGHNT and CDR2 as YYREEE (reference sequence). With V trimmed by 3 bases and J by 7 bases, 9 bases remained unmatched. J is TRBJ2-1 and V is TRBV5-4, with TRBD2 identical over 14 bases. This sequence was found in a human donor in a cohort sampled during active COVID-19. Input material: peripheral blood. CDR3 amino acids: CASSSKKTSGGVNEQFF. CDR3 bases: TGTGCCAGCAGCTCCAAAAAGACTAGCGGGGGGGTTAATGAGCAGTTCTTC.